Listed below are T cell receptor beta chains from one sample, sequenced in a study of identical twins. TCRdb itself ran the 5' RACE reads through MiXCR, one entry per CDR3 protein. The sample has about 790,000 distinct CDR3 sequences, roughly 20% seen once. The data also belong to a second study, concerning T cells expressing NK-cell markers.

The sequenced sample consisted of PBMCs. Source of these receptors: a woman between 18 and 30 years old in good health. The CDR3 runs from the conserved cysteine through the conserved F or W. Fields, in order: V gene, D gene, J gene, clone size, CDR3 protein, CDR3 DNA. D genes are given only for firm matches. Part of the rows lack a size; the others show once, few, many or a class for expanded clones.

>TRBV6-1|-|TRBJ2-1|-
CASNQDGARPYNEQFF
TGTGCCAGCAACCAGGACGGCGCACGTCCCTACAATGAGCAGTTCTTC
>TRBV10-3|TRBD1|TRBJ1-6|few
CAIRGDRGGNSPLHF
TGTGCCATCAGGGGGGACAGGGGAGGTAATTCACCCCTCCACTTT
>TRBV4-3|-|TRBJ2-7|-
CASSQDTPTGYEQYF
TGCGCCAGCAGCCAAGACACTCCAACTGGATACGAGCAGTACTTC
>TRBV29-1|TRBD1|TRBJ2-7|few
CSVEDPGQGLKQYF
TGCAGCGTTGAAGATCCGGGACAGGGTTTGAAGCAGTACTTC
>TRBV12-3/TRBV12-4|TRBD1|TRBJ2-1|-
CASSPSTGRGEQFF
TGTGCCAGCAGTCCCTCGACAGGGCGAGGTGAGCAGTTCTTC
>TRBV5-1|TRBD2|TRBJ2-1|-
CASTRGLAGGANEQFF
TGCGCCAGCACCCGGGGACTAGCGGGGGGGGCCAATGAGCAGTTCTTC
>TRBV7-2|TRBD1|TRBJ2-7|few
CASSYPFPGQGYEQYF
TGTGCCAGCAGCTACCCTTTCCCGGGACAGGGCTACGAGCAGTACTTC
>TRBV12-5|TRBD1|TRBJ2-2|-
CASGLGQGGAGELFF
TGTGCTAGTGGTCTTGGACAGGGTGGGGCCGGGGAGCTGTTTTTT
>TRBV5-4|TRBD1|TRBJ2-7|-
CASSTRDRPSYEQYF
TGTGCCAGCAGCACAAGGGACAGGCCCTCCTACGAGCAGTACTTC
>TRBV7-2|-|TRBJ1-3|-
CASSLVADSGNTIYF
TGTGCCAGCAGCTTAGTCGCGGACTCTGGAAACACCATATATTTT
>TRBV5-6|-|TRBJ2-3|few
CASSYPATSRTDTQYF
TGTGCCAGCAGCTACCCGGCAACTAGCCGCACAGATACGCAGTATTTT
>TRBV12-5|-|TRBJ2-2|few
CASGLVGYNTGELFF
TGTGCTAGTGGTTTGGTAGGCTACAACACCGGGGAGCTGTTTTTT
>TRBV24-1|-|TRBJ2-3|-
CATSEGRDYVDTQYF
TGTGCCACCAGTGAAGGCAGGGATTATGTAGATACGCAGTATTTT
>TRBV10-1|-|TRBJ2-7|few
CASSESGRYEQYF
TGCGCCAGCAGTGAGTCGGGACGCTACGAGCAGTACTTC
>TRBV30|TRBD1|TRBJ1-6|few
CAWSAAGTGESPLHF
TGTGCCTGGAGCGCGGCCGGGACAGGGGAATCACCCCTCCACTTT
>TRBV9|-|TRBJ2-7|-
CASSPHHGGGRSYEQYF
TGTGCCAGCAGCCCCCACCATGGGGGTGGTAGGTCCTACGAGCAGTACTTC
>TRBV7-2|-|TRBJ2-6|-
CASSLNFGANVLTF
TGTGCCAGCAGCTTAAACTTTGGGGCCAACGTCCTGACTTTC
>TRBV20-1|TRBD2|TRBJ2-2|-
CSARVAGVNTGELFF
TGCAGTGCTAGAGTAGCGGGAGTAAACACCGGGGAGCTGTTTTTT
>TRBV7-9|-|TRBJ1-1|few
CASSLERKKGEAFF
TGTGCCAGCAGCTTGGAGAGGAAGAAAGGTGAAGCTTTCTTT
>TRBV6-6|-|TRBJ2-3|-
CASSYQSNTQYF
TGTGCCAGCAGTTACCAATCTAATACGCAGTATTTT
>TRBV25-1|-|TRBJ2-5|-
CASSEPTGQETQYF
TGTGCCAGCAGTGAACCGACTGGTCAAGAGACCCAGTACTTC
>TRBV15|TRBD1|TRBJ2-2|few
CATSRDRQGEVSGGELFF
TGTGCCACCAGCAGAGATCGACAGGGGGAGGTATCCGGCGGGGAGCTGTTTTTT
>TRBV6-5|TRBD1|TRBJ2-5|many
CASGTGKETQYF
TGTGCCAGCGGGACAGGGAAAGAGACCCAGTACTTC
>TRBV5-1|-|TRBJ2-2|-
CASSVPLITGELFF
TGCGCCAGCAGCGTACCCCTGATCACCGGGGAGCTGTTTTTT
>TRBV6-4|TRBD2|TRBJ2-1|few
CASSDGPGLAGVYEQFF
TGTGCCAGCAGTGACGGCCCAGGGCTAGCGGGAGTCTATGAGCAGTTCTTC
>TRBV6-1|-|TRBJ2-6|few
CASSGGKGAGANVLTF
TGTGCCAGCAGTGGAGGGAAGGGCGCTGGGGCCAACGTCCTGACTTTC
>TRBV7-2|TRBD2|TRBJ2-1|-
CASSLSGSLNEQFF
TGTGCCAGCAGCCTTAGCGGGAGTTTGAATGAGCAGTTCTTC
>TRBV12-3/TRBV12-4|-|TRBJ1-5|many
CASSLALGNQPQHF
TGTGCCAGCAGTTTAGCGCTCGGCAATCAGCCCCAGCATTTT
>TRBV3-1|-|TRBJ2-1|-
CASSQERIADEQFF
TGTGCCAGCAGCCAAGAGAGGATAGCGGATGAGCAGTTCTTC
>TRBV12-5|-|TRBJ1-4|-
CASGSTLQGGKEEKLFF
TGTGCTAGTGGTTCGACTCTACAGGGCGGAAAAGAGGAAAAACTGTTTTTT
>TRBV5-1|-|TRBJ2-1|-
CASSLLTGIYNEQFF
TGCGCCAGCAGCCTATTGACAGGAATATACAATGAGCAGTTCTTC
>TRBV20-1|-|TRBJ1-2|-
CSARDGEGYTF
TGCAGTGCTAGAGATGGGGAGGGCTACACCTTC
>TRBV10-3|-|TRBJ2-5|-
CAISIAGSQETQYF
TGTGCCATCAGTATAGCCGGGAGCCAAGAGACCCAGTACTTC
>TRBV7-9|-|TRBJ2-7|-
CASSLEGHRNEQYF
TGTGCCAGCAGCCTAGAAGGACACCGCAACGAGCAGTACTTC
>TRBV7-2|TRBD1|TRBJ2-3|-
CASSLDRALVDTQYF
TGTGCCAGCAGCTTGGACAGGGCCCTCGTTGATACGCAGTATTTT
>TRBV7-9|-|TRBJ1-2|-
CASSPGGADGYTF
TGTGCCAGCAGCCCGGGAGGAGCCGATGGCTACACCTTC
>TRBV6-5|-|TRBJ2-1|few
CASSYPGGNEQFF
TGTGCCAGCAGTTATCCCGGGGGCAATGAGCAGTTCTTC
>TRBV12-3/TRBV12-4|-|TRBJ1-4|many
CASSPTDRTEKLFF
TGTGCCAGCAGTCCAACTGACAGGACTGAAAAACTGTTTTTT
>TRBV12-3/TRBV12-4|-|TRBJ1-6|few
CASSLSGSKSPLHF
TGTGCCAGCAGTTTATCTGGGAGCAAGTCACCCCTCCACTTT
>TRBV5-1|TRBD2|TRBJ2-1|-
CASRGSASGSGEQFF
TGCGCCAGCAGAGGGTCGGCTAGCGGGAGTGGGGAGCAGTTCTTC
>TRBV5-5|-|TRBJ2-1|-
CASTAGVADEQFF
TGTGCCAGCACCGCAGGCGTTGCGGATGAGCAGTTCTTC
>TRBV29-1|-|TRBJ1-4|few
CSVDRVGGEKLFF
TGCAGCGTTGACAGGGTAGGAGGCGAAAAACTGTTTTTT
>TRBV20-1|TRBD2|TRBJ2-3|few
CSAPWTSGGRTQYF
TGCAGTGCTCCCTGGACTAGCGGGGGACGTACGCAGTATTTT
>TRBV5-1|TRBD1|TRBJ1-2|many
CASSIYRGYNGYTF
TGCGCCAGCAGCATCTACAGGGGTTATAATGGCTACACCTTC
>TRBV5-5|-|TRBJ2-7|-
CASSFSVREQGQYF
TGTGCCAGCAGCTTCTCGGTAAGAGAGCAAGGGCAGTACTTC
>TRBV7-2|-|TRBJ2-2|few
CASSLRGVNTGELFF
TGTGCCAGCAGCTTAAGGGGGGTTAACACCGGGGAGCTGTTTTTT
>TRBV7-2|-|TRBJ1-2|few
CASSSHRSGAGYTF
TGTGCCAGCAGCTCCCACCGTTCAGGAGCTGGCTACACCTTC
>TRBV29-1|-|TRBJ2-5|few
CSGEWGEETQYF
TGCAGCGGTGAATGGGGGGAAGAGACCCAGTACTTC